This T cell receptor (beta chain) appears in the sequencing data of a study of blood T cell repertoires in COVID-19. Study context: The United States, Italy and Spain were the sources of the acute and convalescent COVID-19 samples. The analysed material was cDNA or gDNA that came from T cells, B-cell-depleted T cells, or PBMCs.

With 6 bases clipped from V and 2 bases from J, the junction kept 7 bases outside the gene matches. CDR3 length: 15 residues. CDR1 SGHRS and CDR2 YFSETQ come from the germline V gene. Many counts were recorded for this clone. Original handling: Estimates of nucleated cell counts were drawn from the amplification of reference gene primers. Here immunoSEQ multiplex PCR was the method, and the copy in TCRdb shows in-frame clones only, minus some. D and trimming were read from the DNA, whereas the V and J calls and clone size are those reported in that table. The sample yields more than 150,000 clones, 60% to 80% seen once.

This TCR was sampled from a man aged 60 to 69 with active or convalescent COVID-19. This sequence joins TRBV5-1 and TRBJ2-7; 11 bases align to TRBD1. Sequencing was carried out using peripheral blood. The CDR3 DNA reads TGCGCCAGCACGCCTGGGACAGGGGGGACCTACGAGCAGTACTTC. The encoded protein is CASTPGTGGTYEQYF.